This T cell receptor beta chain came from a study of blood T cells in healthy people across ages. Study information: Per two T cells, template switching captured roughly one barcoded beta molecule.

Findings and caveats of the study: Higher naive T cell percentage went strongly together with higher TCR beta diversity.

The authors ran a second PCR of roughly 7 to 11 cycles using a sample-barcoded 5' primer and a J-beta primer mix. TCRdb itself ran the 5' RACE reads through MiXCR, one entry per CDR3 protein. This sample has around 1,700,000 distinct CDR3 sequences, with roughly 27% found just once. Peripheral blood was drawn, around 9.5 milliliters per donor. In germline, CDR1 is DFQATT, CDR2 SNEGSKA (reference sequence). The CDR3 is 16 amino acids. Points on this clonotype: Its target is not known. The junction departs from the called germline gene at one end, perhaps through a read error.

The rearrangement joins TRBV20-1 to TRBJ2-6, with D possibly being TRBD1 (6 bases). The receptor's source is a woman in her twenties or thirties in good health. The source material was blood. The CDR3 DNA follows: TGCAGTGCGCCGGGACAAATTAACTCTAGGGCCAACGTCCTGACTTTC. Residues: CSAPGQINSRANVLTF.